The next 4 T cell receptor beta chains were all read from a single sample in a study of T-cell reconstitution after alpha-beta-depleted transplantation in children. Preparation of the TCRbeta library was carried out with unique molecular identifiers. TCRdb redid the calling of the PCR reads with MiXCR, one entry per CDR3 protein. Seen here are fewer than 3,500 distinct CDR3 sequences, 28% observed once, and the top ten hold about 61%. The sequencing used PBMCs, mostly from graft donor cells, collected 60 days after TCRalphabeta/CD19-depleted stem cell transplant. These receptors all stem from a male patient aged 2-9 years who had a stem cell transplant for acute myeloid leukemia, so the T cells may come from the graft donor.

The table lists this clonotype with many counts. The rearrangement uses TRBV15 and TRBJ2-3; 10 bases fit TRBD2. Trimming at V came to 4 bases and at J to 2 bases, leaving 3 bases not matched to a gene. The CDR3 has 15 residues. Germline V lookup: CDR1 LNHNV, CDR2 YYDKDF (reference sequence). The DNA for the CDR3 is TGTGCCACCAGCAAAGCGGGGGGGCCCACAGATACGCAGTATTTT. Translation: CATSKAGGPTDTQYF. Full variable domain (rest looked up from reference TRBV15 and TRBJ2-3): DAMVIQNPRYQVTQFGKPVTLSCSQTLNHNVMYWYQQKSSQAPKLLFHYYDKDFNNEADTPDNFQSRRPNTSFCFLDIRSPGLGDTAMYLCATSKAGGPTDTQYFGPGTRLTVL.

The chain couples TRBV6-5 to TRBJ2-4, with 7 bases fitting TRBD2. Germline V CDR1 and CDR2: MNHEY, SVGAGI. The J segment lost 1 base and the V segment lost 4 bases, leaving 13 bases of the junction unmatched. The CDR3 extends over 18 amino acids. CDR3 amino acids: CASSLWVLREVAKNIQYF. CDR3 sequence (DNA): TGTGCCAGCAGTTTGTGGGTTTTACGGGAGGTTGCCAAAAACATTCAGTACTTC.

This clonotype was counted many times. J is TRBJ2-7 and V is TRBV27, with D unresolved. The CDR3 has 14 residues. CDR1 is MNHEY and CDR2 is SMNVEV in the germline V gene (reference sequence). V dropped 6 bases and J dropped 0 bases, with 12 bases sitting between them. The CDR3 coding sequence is TGTGCCAGCAGCCCAAGACCGAACTCCTACGAGCAGTACTTC. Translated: CASSPRPNSYEQYF.

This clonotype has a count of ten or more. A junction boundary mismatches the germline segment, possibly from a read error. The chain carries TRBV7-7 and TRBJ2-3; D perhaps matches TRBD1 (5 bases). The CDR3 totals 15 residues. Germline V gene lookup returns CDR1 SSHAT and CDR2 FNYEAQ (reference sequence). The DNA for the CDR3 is TGTGCTAGCAGCTTAGGGGTAGTCGAAGGAGATACGCAGTATTTT. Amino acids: CASSLGVVEGDTQYF.